A single sample gave rise to the 14 T cell receptor beta chains below, sequenced in a study of cytomegalovirus exposure and HLA in healthy donors. Measured with immunoSEQ multiplex PCR; TCRdb has only the in-frame clones, and not every one. The sample lists 100,000 to 150,000 clones, about 90% occurring once. Sequenced input: PBMCs. The receptors stem from a young man in good health and CMV-seronegative.

This rearrangement joins TRBV29-1 to TRBJ1-1, with a possible D match to TRBD1 (6 bases). The CDR3 totals 12 residues. V lost 5 bases and J 8 bases, leaving 15 bases between the germline ends. CDR1 is SQVTM and CDR2 is ANQGSEA in the germline V gene. The CDR3 protein is CSVYDRRQEAFF. The CDR3 bases are TGCAGCGTTTATGACAGGCGCCAGGAAGCTTTCTTT.

The V gene is TRBV9, the J gene TRBJ1-1; 7 positions match TRBD1. V lost 0 bases, J lost 5 bases, and 1 base stayed unmatched. Per the germline V gene, CDR1 is SGDLS and CDR2 is YYNGEE. There are 13 residues in the CDR3. CDR3 bases: TGTGCCAGCAGCGTAGACAGGGGAACTGAAGCTTTCTTT. Its translation is CASSVDRGTEAFF.

The V gene is TRBV15, the J gene TRBJ2-1, with D unclear. This CDR3 has 17 amino acids. Trimming left V 3 bases short and J 0 bases short, with 15 bases between. Germline-derived CDR1 and CDR2 are LNHNV and YYDKDF (reference sequence). The CDR3 DNA follows: TGTGCCACCAGCAGTCCCCGAGAGGCCGGCTCCTACAATGAGCAGTTCTTC. Protein product: CATSSPREAGSYNEQFF. Using reference TRBV15 and TRBJ2-1 for the parts outside the CDR3, the full variable domain is DAMVIQNPRYQVTQFGKPVTLSCSQTLNHNVMYWYQQKSSQAPKLLFHYYDKDFNNEADTPDNFQSRRPNTSFCFLDIRSPGLGDTAMYLCATSSPREAGSYNEQFFGPGTRLTVL.

The V and J genes are TRBV7-2 and TRBJ2-7, with a weak D call TRBD2 (6 bases). The CDR3 totals 12 residues. Germline loops: CDR1 SGHTA, CDR2 FQGNSA. V gave up 5 bases and J gave up 8 bases, with 13 bases separating them. The CDR3 nucleotides read TGTGCCAGCAGCCCCGTTGCGGGAAAGCAGTACTTC. Amino acid sequence: CASSPVAGKQYF.

The chain couples TRBV18 to TRBJ2-7; 9 nucleotides agree with TRBD1. J gave up 3 bases and V 8 bases, and 8 bases lay outside the gene matches. Germline lookup yields CDR1 KGHSH and CDR2 LQKENI. The CDR3 covers 14 residues. The CDR3 protein is CASTRTGEFYEQYF. In nucleotides, the CDR3 is TGTGCCAGCACCAGGACAGGGGAATTCTACGAGCAGTACTTC.

This clone was recorded at least ten times. The chain is built from TRBV29-1 and TRBJ1-2; D call uncertain. The CDR3 totals 15 residues. Trimming removed 3 bases at V and 2 bases at J, with 16 bases between. Germline CDR1 and CDR2: SQVTM and ANQGSEA. CDR3 amino acids: CSVDSNLQTNYGYTF. Here the CDR3 DNA reads TGCAGCGTTGACTCGAACCTGCAGACAAACTATGGCTACACCTTC.

The chain joins TRBV11-3 to TRBJ1-6, with 9 bases lining up with TRBD1. Germline V gene sequence: CDR1 SGHNT, CDR2 YENEEA. The V and J ends lost 4 bases and 13 bases, in that order; junction bases with no gene match: 11. There are 15 residues in the CDR3. The CDR3 sequence is CASSSSRQGGTPLHF. The DNA of the CDR3 is TGTGCCAGCAGCTCATCCCGACAGGGGGGAACCCCCCTCCACTTT.

As to this clone: A read error may account for a junction end that differs from germline. This rearrangement joins TRBV19 to TRBJ1-1, with D possibly matching TRBD1 (5 bases). CDR1 and CDR2 (germline): LNHDA, SQIVND (reference sequence). This CDR3 spans 13 amino acids. The CDR3 here is CASSIDFGQRLVF. In nucleotides, the CDR3 is TGTGCCAGTAGTATAGATTTCGGACAACGATTGGTCTTT.

The V gene is TRBV2, the J gene TRBJ2-7; 10 bases are a match to TRBD2. The trim removed 3 bases at V and 4 bases at J, leaving 6 bases unmatched. Germline V gene data show CDR1 as SNHLY and CDR2 as FYNNEI. This CDR3 has 15 amino acids. CDR3 nucleotides: TGTGCCAGCAGTGATCGAGCGGGAGGGAGTTACGAGCAGTACTTC. It specifies CASSDRAGGSYEQYF.

To note about this clone: At one end the junction does not follow the germline gene, possibly because of a read error. V gene TRBV2 combines with J gene TRBJ2-1; D is possibly TRBD2 (7 bases). CDR3 size: 15 residues. In germline, CDR1 is SNHLY, CDR2 FYNNEI. CDR3 in DNA: TGTGCCAGCAGTCTTACGGGGGGCCCCTACGATGAGCAGTTCTTC. It specifies CASSLTGGPYDEQFF.

The rearrangement joins TRBV5-1 to TRBJ1-2, with D possibly TRBD1 on 5 matching bases. The CDR3 consists of 14 residues. The ends were cut back, 0 bases at V and 10 bases at J, with 16 bases in the middle. Germline CDR1 is SGHRS and CDR2 is YFSETQ. The CDR3 nucleotides read TGCGCCAGCAGCTTGGGCGCAGGGAGGACGCTCTACACCTTC. Amino acids: CASSLGAGRTLYTF.

V is TRBV6-1 and J is TRBJ1-2; unclear D gene. The CDR3 is 13 residues long. Germline-derived CDR1 and CDR2 are MNHNS and SASEGT. V was shortened by 7 bases and J by 5 bases, with 14 bases between the two germline ends. The CDR3 sequence: CASKTPGTYGYTF. CDR3 nucleotides: TGTGCCAGCAAAACCCCAGGAACGTATGGCTACACCTTC.

V usage is TRBV7-8 and J usage is TRBJ2-5; D is unresolved. With 0 bases removed from V and 3 bases from J, the gap between germline ends came to 14 bases. There are 16 residues in the CDR3. The V gene's germline CDR1 is SGHVS and CDR2 FQNEAQ. CDR3 protein: CASSLAPAYPKETQYF. The CDR3 DNA reads as TGTGCCAGCAGCTTAGCGCCAGCGTATCCGAAAGAGACCCAGTACTTC.

This sequence joins TRBV9 and TRBJ1-2; 11 bases match TRBD1. CDR3 length equals 15 residues. Germline trimming cut 3 bases from V and 7 bases from J; bases unmatched to any gene: 8. The germline gives CDR1 SGDLS, CDR2 YYNGEE. The CDR3 protein is CASSGPDRGPRGYTF. As DNA, the CDR3 is TGTGCCAGCAGCGGCCCGGACAGGGGGCCTCGTGGCTACACCTTC.